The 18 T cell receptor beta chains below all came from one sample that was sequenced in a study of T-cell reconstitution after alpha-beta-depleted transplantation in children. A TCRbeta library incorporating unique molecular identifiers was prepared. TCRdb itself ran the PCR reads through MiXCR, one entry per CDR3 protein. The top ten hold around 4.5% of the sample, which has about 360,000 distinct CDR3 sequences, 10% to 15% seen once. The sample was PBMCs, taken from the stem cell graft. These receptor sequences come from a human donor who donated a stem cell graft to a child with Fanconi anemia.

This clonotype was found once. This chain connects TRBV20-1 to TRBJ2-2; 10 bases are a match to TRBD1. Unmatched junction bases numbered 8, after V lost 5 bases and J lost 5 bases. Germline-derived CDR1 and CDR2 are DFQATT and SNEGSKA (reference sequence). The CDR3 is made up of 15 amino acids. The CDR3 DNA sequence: TGCAGTGCTTCTAGACAGGGGGCGAGTACCGGGGAGCTGTTTTTT. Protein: CSASRQGASTGELFF.

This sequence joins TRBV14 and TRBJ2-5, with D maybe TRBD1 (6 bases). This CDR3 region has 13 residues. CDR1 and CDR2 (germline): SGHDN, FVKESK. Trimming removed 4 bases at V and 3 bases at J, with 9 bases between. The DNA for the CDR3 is TGTGCCAGCAGCCGTTACAGGGAAGAGACCCAGTACTTC. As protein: CASSRYREETQYF. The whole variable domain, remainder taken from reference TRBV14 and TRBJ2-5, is EAGVTQFPSHSVIEKGQTVTLRCDPISGHDNLYWYRRVMGKEIKFLLHFVKESKQDESGMPNNRFLAERTGGTYSTLKVQPAELEDSGVYFCASSRYREETQYFGPGTRLLVL.

The CDR3 coding sequence is TGTGCCAGCAGTTACGACGGACTATCCCCCGGGGAGCTGTTTTTT. Translation: CASSYDGLSPGELFF. The V gene is TRBV6-5, the J gene TRBJ2-2, with D maybe TRBD2 (6 bases). Germline CDR1 reads MNHEY; CDR2 reads SVGAGI. The CDR3 covers 15 residues. V shed 2 bases and J shed 6 bases, with 13 bases lying between them.

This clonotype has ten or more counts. CDR3 residues: CASSDFTEQYF. The CDR3 region has the DNA TGTGCCAGCAGCGATTTTACCGAGCAGTACTTC. The J gene is TRBJ2-7, the V gene TRBV6-2 or TRBV6-3, with D hard to call. The germline gives CDR1 MNHEY, CDR2 SVGEGT. This CDR3 is 11 amino acids long. Deletions cut 6 bases from V and 6 bases from J, with 9 bases between.

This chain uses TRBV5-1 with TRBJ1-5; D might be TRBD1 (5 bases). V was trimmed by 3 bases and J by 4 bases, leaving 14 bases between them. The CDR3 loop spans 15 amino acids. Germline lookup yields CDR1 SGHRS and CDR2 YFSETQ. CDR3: CASSWGGERNQPQHF. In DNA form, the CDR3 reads TGCGCCAGCAGCTGGGGAGGGGAAAGGAATCAGCCCCAGCATTTT.

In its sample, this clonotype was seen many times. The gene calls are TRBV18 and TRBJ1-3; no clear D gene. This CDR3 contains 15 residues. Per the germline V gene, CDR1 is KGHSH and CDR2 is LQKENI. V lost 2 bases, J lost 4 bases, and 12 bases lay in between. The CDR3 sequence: CASSPEYSGGNTIYF. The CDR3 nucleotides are TGTGCCAGCTCACCAGAGTATTCGGGAGGAAACACCATATATTTT.

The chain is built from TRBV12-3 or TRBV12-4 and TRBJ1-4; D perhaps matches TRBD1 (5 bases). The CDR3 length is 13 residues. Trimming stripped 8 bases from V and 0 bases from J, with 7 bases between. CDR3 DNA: TGTGCCAGCGGGACTGCAACTAATGAAAAACTGTTTTTT. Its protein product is CASGTATNEKLFF.

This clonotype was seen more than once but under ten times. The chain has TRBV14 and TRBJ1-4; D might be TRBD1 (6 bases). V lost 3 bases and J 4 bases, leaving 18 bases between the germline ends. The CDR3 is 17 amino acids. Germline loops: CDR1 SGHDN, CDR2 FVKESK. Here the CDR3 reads CASSQLSPGHYNEKLFF. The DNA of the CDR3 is TGTGCCAGCAGCCAGTTATCTCCGGGACACTATAATGAAAAACTGTTTTTT.

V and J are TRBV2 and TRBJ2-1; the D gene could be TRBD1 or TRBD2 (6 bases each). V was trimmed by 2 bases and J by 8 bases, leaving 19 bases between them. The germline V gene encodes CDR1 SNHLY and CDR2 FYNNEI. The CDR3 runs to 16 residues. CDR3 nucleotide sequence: TGTGCCAGCAGTGAACGAGGGGGGCTACTTTTGGATGAGCAGTTCTTC. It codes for CASSERGGLLLDEQFF.

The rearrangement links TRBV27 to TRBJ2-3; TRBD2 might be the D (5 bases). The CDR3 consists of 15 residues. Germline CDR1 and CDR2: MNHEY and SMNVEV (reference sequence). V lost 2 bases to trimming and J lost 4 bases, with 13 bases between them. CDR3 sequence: CASSLGPRGSDTQYF. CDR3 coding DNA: TGTGCCAGCAGTTTAGGCCCCCGGGGTTCAGATACGCAGTATTTT.

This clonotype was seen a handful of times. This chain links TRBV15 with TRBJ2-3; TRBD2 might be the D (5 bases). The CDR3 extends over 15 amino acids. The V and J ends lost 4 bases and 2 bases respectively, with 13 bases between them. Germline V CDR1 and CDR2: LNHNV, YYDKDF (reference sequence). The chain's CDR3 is CATSKELAPTDTQYF. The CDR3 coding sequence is TGTGCCACCAGCAAAGAGCTAGCCCCCACAGATACGCAGTATTTT.

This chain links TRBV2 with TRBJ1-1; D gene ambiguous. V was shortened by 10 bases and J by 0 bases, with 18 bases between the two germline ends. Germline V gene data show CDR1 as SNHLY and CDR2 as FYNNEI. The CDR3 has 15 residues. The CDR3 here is CATMGKRTVNTEAFF. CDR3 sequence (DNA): TGTGCCACCATGGGGAAGAGGACGGTGAACACTGAAGCTTTCTTT. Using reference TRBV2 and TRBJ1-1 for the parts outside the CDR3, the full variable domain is EPEVTQTPSHQVTQMGQEVILRCVPISNHLYFYWYRQILGQKVEFLVSFYNNEISEKSEIFDDQFSVERPDGSNFTLKIRSTKLEDSAMYFCATMGKRTVNTEAFFGQGTRLTVV.

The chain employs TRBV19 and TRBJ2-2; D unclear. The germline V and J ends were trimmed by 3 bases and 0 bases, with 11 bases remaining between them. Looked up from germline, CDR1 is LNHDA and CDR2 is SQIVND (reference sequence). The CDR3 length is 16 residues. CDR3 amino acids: CASSIRLHANTGELFF. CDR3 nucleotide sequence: TGTGCCAGTAGTATCCGACTCCACGCGAACACCGGGGAGCTGTTTTTT.

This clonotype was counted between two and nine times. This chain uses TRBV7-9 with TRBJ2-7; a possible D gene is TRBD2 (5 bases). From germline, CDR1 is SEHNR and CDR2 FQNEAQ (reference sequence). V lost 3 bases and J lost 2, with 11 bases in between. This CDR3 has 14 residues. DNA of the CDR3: TGTGCCAGCAGCTTCGCAGGAGGTCCCTACGAGCAGTACTTC. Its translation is CASSFAGGPYEQYF.

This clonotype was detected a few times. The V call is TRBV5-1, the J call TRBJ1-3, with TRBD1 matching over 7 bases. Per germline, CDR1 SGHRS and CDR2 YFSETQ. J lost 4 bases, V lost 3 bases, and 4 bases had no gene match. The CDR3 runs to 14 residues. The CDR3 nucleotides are TGCGCCAGCAGCTCCGGGACAGAGGGAAACACCATATATTTT. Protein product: CASSSGTEGNTIYF.

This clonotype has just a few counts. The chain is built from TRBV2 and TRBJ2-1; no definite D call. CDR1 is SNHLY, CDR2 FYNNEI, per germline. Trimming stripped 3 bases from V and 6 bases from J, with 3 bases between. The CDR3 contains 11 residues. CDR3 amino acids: CASSDFNEQFF. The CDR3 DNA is TGTGCCAGCAGTGACTTCAATGAGCAGTTCTTC.

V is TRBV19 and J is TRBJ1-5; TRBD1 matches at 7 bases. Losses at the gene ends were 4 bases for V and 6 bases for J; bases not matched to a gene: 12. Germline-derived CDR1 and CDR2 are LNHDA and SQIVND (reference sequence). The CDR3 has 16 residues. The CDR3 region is CASSTGTALRGQPQHF. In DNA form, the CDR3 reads TGTGCCAGTAGTACAGGGACAGCCCTACGTGGTCAGCCCCAGCATTTT.

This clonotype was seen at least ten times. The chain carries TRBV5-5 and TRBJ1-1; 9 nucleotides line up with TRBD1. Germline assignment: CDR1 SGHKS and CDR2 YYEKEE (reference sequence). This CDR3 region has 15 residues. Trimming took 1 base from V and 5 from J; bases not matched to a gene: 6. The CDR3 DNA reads TGTGCCAGCAGCTTGACGGGACAGGGAAGTACTGAAGCTTTCTTT. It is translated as CASSLTGQGSTEAFF. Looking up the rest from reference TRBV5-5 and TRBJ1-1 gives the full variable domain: DAGVTQSPTHLIKTRGQQVTLRCSPISGHKSVSWYQQVLGQGPQFIFQYYEKEERGRGNFPDRFSARQFPNYSSELNVNALLLGDSALYLCASSLTGQGSTEAFFGQGTRLTVV.